The 12 T cell receptor beta chains presented below share a single source sample, sequenced in a study of blood T cells in healthy people across ages. Alongside a J-beta primer mix, a sample-barcoded 5' primer served in a second PCR lasting about 7 to 11 cycles. TCRdb fed the 5' RACE reads into MiXCR, producing one record per CDR3 protein. The sample carries over 600,000 distinct CDR3 sequences, around two fifths recorded once. What was sequenced was blood. The receptors originated from a man older than 75 in good health.

The chain links TRBV6-5 to TRBJ2-7, with TRBD2 as a possible D gene (7 bases). The ends were cut back, 2 bases at V and 3 bases at J, with 29 bases in the middle. The CDR3 totals 20 residues. The V gene's germline CDR1 is MNHEY and CDR2 SVGAGI. CDR3 coding DNA: TGTGCCAGCAGTTACGCGGAAGGGGGGGCCGAGGGCGCAAGGTTCTACGAGCAGTACTTC. It yields the protein CASSYAEGGAEGARFYEQYF.

V is TRBV9 and J is TRBJ2-1, with a tentative D call TRBD2 (5 bases). The J call is uncertain, as TRBJ2-7 better fits the DNA end. CDR3 length: 15 residues. Per the germline V gene, CDR1 is SGDLS and CDR2 is YYNGEE. CDR3 DNA sequence: TGTGCCAGCAGCGTAGATGTCGGGATGTACAATGAGCAGTACTTC. Its protein product is CASSVDVGMYNEQYF.

This clonotype appeared once. The chain's CDR3 is CATLSRLAGTYNEQFF. CDR3 DNA sequence: TGTGCCACCCTAAGTAGGCTAGCGGGTACCTACAATGAGCAGTTCTTC. The J gene is TRBJ2-1, the V gene TRBV6-2 or TRBV6-3, with 8 bases that match TRBD2. V trimming: 10 bases; J trimming: 2 bases; junction bases outside the gene matches: 13. The CDR3 is made up of 16 amino acids. CDR1 is MNHEY, CDR2 SVGEGT, per germline.

The chain uses TRBV5-1 and TRBJ2-6; 10 bases align to TRBD1. This CDR3 has 16 residues. The V gene's germline CDR1 is SGHRS and CDR2 YFSETQ. V dropped 5 bases and J dropped 1; count of bases not matched to a gene: 3. The CDR3 sequence is CASRTGGISGANVLTF. The CDR3 nucleotides read TGCGCCAGCAGGACAGGGGGCATTTCTGGGGCCAACGTCCTGACTTTC.

Only a few counts were recorded for this clonotype. The rearrangement uses TRBV7-9 and TRBJ2-5, with unresolved D. The DNA end favors TRBJ2-7, so the J call may be wrong. In germline, CDR1 is SEHNR, CDR2 FQNEAQ (reference sequence). This CDR3 has 14 amino acids. CDR3 protein: CASSPEASTYEQYF. The DNA of the CDR3 is TGTGCCAGCAGCCCCGAGGCCTCCACCTACGAGCAGTACTTC.

The V gene is TRBV11-2, the J gene TRBJ2-3, with 8 bases fitting TRBD2. The junction had 3 bases not matched to a gene; V was cut back by 3 bases and J by 1 base. Germline CDR1 reads SGHAT; CDR2 reads FQNNGV. CDR3 length equals 15 residues. The chain's CDR3 is CASSFGSGGTDTQYF. CDR3 coding DNA: TGTGCCAGCAGCTTTGGTAGCGGGGGCACAGATACGCAGTATTTT. Using reference TRBV11-2 and TRBJ2-3 for the parts outside the CDR3, the full variable domain is EAGVAQSPRYKIIEKRQSVAFWCNPISGHATLYWYQQILGQGPKLLIQFQNNGVVDDSQLPKDRFSAERLKGVDSTLKIQPAKLEDSAVYLCASSFGSGGTDTQYFGPGTRLTVL.

Comments on this clonotype: This may be a read error: a much more frequent sequence differs by one nucleotide. The chain combines TRBV7-2 with TRBJ2-7; 12 bases match TRBD2. Trimming cost V 0 bases and J 7 bases; bases outside gene matches: 13. The CDR3 length is 18 residues. Germline V gene data show CDR1 as SGHTA and CDR2 as FQGNSA. CDR3 sequence reads: CASSLASKASGRVHEQYF. CDR3 coding DNA: TGTGCCAGCAGCTTAGCTTCGAAGGCTAGCGGGAGGGTACATGAGCAGTACTTC.

As to this clonotype: A clone one base away is much larger, so this may be a read error. The CDR3 nucleotides are TGCAGTGCTAGAGAAGAATGGGGGCGCACAGATACGCAGTATTTT. The encoded protein is CSAREEWGRTDTQYF. The chain links TRBV20-1 to TRBJ2-3; D might be TRBD1 (6 bases). Trimming took off 0 bases at V and 1 base at J, with 11 bases between the two ends. Germline assignment: CDR1 DFQATT and CDR2 SNEGSKA (reference sequence). The CDR3 extends over 15 amino acids.

This clonotype appeared a single time. This may be a read error: a much more frequent sequence differs by one nucleotide. The V call is TRBV12-3 or TRBV12-4, the J call TRBJ2-5; 7 positions agree with TRBD2. Germline trimming cut 6 bases from V and 4 bases from J; bases unmatched to any gene: 8. The CDR3 covers 14 residues. This CDR3 is CASSPTGLVETQYF. DNA of the CDR3: TGTGCCAGCAGCCCCACTGGACTAGTAGAGACCCAGTACTTC.

This chain connects TRBV30 to TRBJ2-2; D is undetermined. The CDR3 consists of 17 residues. The germline gives CDR1 GTSNPN, CDR2 SVGIG (reference sequence). Trimming shortened V by 0 bases and J by 1 base, and 15 bases separated the two germline ends. In DNA, the CDR3 is TGTGCCTGGAGTGTAAGGCAGAGATGGGGGAACACCGGGGAGCTGTTTTTT. Translation: CAWSVRQRWGNTGELFF.

The chain has TRBV27 and TRBJ1-2; TRBD1 might be the D (6 bases). The V end was cut by 6 bases, the J end by 7 bases, with 12 bases between. The CDR3 runs to 12 residues. Germline V gives CDR1 MNHEY, CDR2 SMNVEV (reference sequence). CDR3 in amino acids: CASRGAGAGYTF. The DNA of the CDR3 is TGTGCCAGCAGGGGGGCAGGGGCTGGCTACACCTTC.

This clonotype occurred a few times. The gene calls are TRBV7-7 and TRBJ1-5, with a possible D match to TRBD1 (6 bases). CDR1 and CDR2 (germline): SSHAT, FNYEAQ (reference sequence). V shed 2 bases and J shed 8 bases, with 10 bases lying between them. The CDR3 consists of 13 residues. The CDR3 nucleotides read TGTGCCAGCAGCTTAACCCAGGGGAAGCCCCAGCATTTT. Translation gives CASSLTQGKPQHF.